These T cell receptor beta chains were read from a single sample in a study of radiation and T cells in renal cell carcinoma. Assay used: immunoSEQ multiplex PCR; TCRdb lists only in-frame clones, some missing. The table lists 100,000 to 150,000 clones, 70% to 90% of them singletons. Here the sequenced sample was blood, taken from a patient whose treatment included radiotherapy and nephrectomy. Receptor source: a woman between 55 and 75 years old with renal cell carcinoma. Each CDR3 is given with its conserved first and last residue. Fields, in order: J gene, V gene, CDR3 protein.

J: TRBJ1-1; V: TRBV7-2; CDR3: CASSLGMGDTEAFF
J: TRBJ1-5; V: TRBV7-9; CDR3: CASSRTIDSNQPQHF
J: TRBJ2-5; V: TRBV10-3; CDR3: CAISQYQETQYF
J: TRBJ1-5; V: TRBV4-1; CDR3: CASSLWTDQPQHF
J: TRBJ2-5; V: TRBV7-3; CDR3: CASSSTGYQETQYF
J: TRBJ2-5; V: TRBV28; CDR3: CASRDSQGSETQYF
J: TRBJ2-7; V: TRBV5-6; CDR3: CASSSPGLLSYEQYF
J: TRBJ2-7; V: TRBV5-1; CDR3: CASSLLTPSGTYAYEQYF
J: TRBJ1-1; V: TRBV7-8; CDR3: CASSRGRGRLTEAFF
J: TRBJ1-3; V: TRBV15; CDR3: CATSRDQTFGNTIYF
J: TRBJ2-3; V: TRBV4-2; CDR3: CASSQDGGVGAQYF
J: TRBJ1-1; V: TRBV5-4; CDR3: CASSLQMTANTEAFF
J: TRBJ1-1; V: TRBV18; CDR3: CASSPQQYTEAFF
J: TRBJ2-1; V: TRBV7-2; CDR3: CASSLHSGRADNEQFF
J: TRBJ1-4; V: TRBV29-1; CDR3: CSALLGRPWGEKLFF
J: TRBJ1-1; V: TRBV11-3; CDR3: CASSLAGGNEAFF
J: TRBJ1-1; V: TRBV9; CDR3: CASSLGGQLNTEAFF
J: TRBJ2-7; V: TRBV7-2; CDR3: CASSLSGRTLYEQYF
J: TRBJ2-2; V: TRBV7-3; CDR3: CASSWDRGQKAGELFF
J: TRBJ1-6; V: TRBV5-4; CDR3: CASSLYDSPLHF
J: TRBJ2-1; V: TRBV6-5; CDR3: CASTNADIVGGEQFF
J: TRBJ2-3; V: TRBV27; CDR3: CASSRLAGVYGTDTQYF
J: TRBJ2-5; V: TRBV7-7; CDR3: CASSLESYGEGTQYF
J: TRBJ1-6; V: TRBV9; CDR3: CASSQRQGLGDSPLHF
J: TRBJ1-1; V: TRBV29-1; CDR3: CSVISRANTEAFF
J: TRBJ1-2; V: TRBV10-2; CDR3: CASSEGGGYTF
J: TRBJ2-3; V: TRBV5-1; CDR3: CASSPAGGSTDTQYF
J: TRBJ1-1; V: TRBV28; CDR3: CASSVLGGPNTEAFF
J: TRBJ1-2; V: TRBV5-4; CDR3: CASSGGQGNYGYTF
J: TRBJ1-2; V: TRBV19; CDR3: CASKEDRYRGYTF
J: TRBJ1-4; V: TRBV6-1; CDR3: CASSGGQSPTNEKLFF
J: TRBJ1-5; V: TRBV29-1; CDR3: CSVGTGFGQPQHF
J: TRBJ1-3; V: TRBV4-1; CDR3: CASSQERYELRHGNTIYF
J: TRBJ1-2; V: TRBV2; CDR3: CASSLAGGLVNYGYTF
J: TRBJ2-1; V: TRBV7-8; CDR3: CASSPRASTYNEQFF
J: TRBJ2-7; V: TRBV5-1; CDR3: CASSLYRDRYEQYF
J: TRBJ1-6; V: TRBV28; CDR3: CASSTAGGNSPLHF
J: TRBJ1-6; V: TRBV5-4; CDR3: CASSLAGTVPSPLHF
J: TRBJ2-7; V: TRBV6-1; CDR3: CASSGGSYEQYF
J: TRBJ1-2; V: TRBV7-2; CDR3: CASSPGTGPRGYTF
J: TRBJ2-7; V: TRBV10-2; CDR3: CASSRSGTGVMEQYF
J: TRBJ2-1; V: TRBV5-4; CDR3: CASSSYTGTGVVNEQFF
J: TRBJ2-7; V: TRBV7-2; CDR3: CASSPRTSVYEQYF
J: TRBJ1-2; V: TRBV6-5; CDR3: CASSSGTPDGYTF
J: TRBJ2-1; V: TRBV19; CDR3: CASTPRVAGTPPYNEQFF
J: TRBJ1-2; V: TRBV4-1; CDR3: CASSPLYGYYGYTF
J: TRBJ2-1; V: TRBV28; CDR3: CASLDGSSYNEQFF
J: TRBJ2-2; V: TRBV5-1; CDR3: CASSGTARRALNTGELFF
J: TRBJ1-3; V: TRBV7-9; CDR3: CASSRSGSGNTIYF
J: TRBJ2-7; V: TRBV6-6; CDR3: CASRRRTGGAYEQYF
J: TRBJ2-3; V: TRBV5-1; CDR3: CASSLGGSGASSTDTQYF
J: TRBJ1-2; V: TRBV5-1; CDR3: CASSKEEGRYGYTF
J: TRBJ2-7; V: TRBV6-6; CDR3: CASSQNPEQGDIKF
J: TRBJ2-1; V: TRBV19; CDR3: CASSPLAGAPYNEQFF
J: TRBJ1-1; V: TRBV5-1; CDR3: CASSRGQNTEAFF
J: TRBJ1-2; V: TRBV6-1; CDR3: CASTPRGDEYGYTF
J: TRBJ2-1; V: TRBV27; CDR3: CASSYLGGWDYNEQFF
J: TRBJ1-1; V: TRBV7-6; CDR3: CASSLEPENTEAFF
J: TRBJ2-7; V: TRBV27; CDR3: CASRGQGGHEQYF
J: TRBJ2-7; V: TRBV7-2; CDR3: CASSSDSEQYF